This is a list of T cell receptor beta chains from one sample in a study of T cells in Graves' hyperthyroidism and ophthalmopathy. TCRdb processed the multiplex PCR reads anew with MiXCR; each CDR3 protein has one entry. The sample shows more than 500,000 distinct CDR3 sequences, about 16% of them seen only once. Sequenced input: blood. These receptors were collected from a woman in her twenties or thirties with Graves' hyperthyroidism. Each CDR3 is given with its conserved first and last residue. A D gene is named only where the DNA matches it firmly. Part of the rows lack a size; the others show once, few, many or a class for expanded clones.

j_gene	d_gene	abundance	v_gene	CDR3nt	CDR3aa
TRBJ2-7	.	.	TRBV9	TGTGCCAGCAGCGTAGTGGGGGAGACTGACAATGAGCAGTACTTC	CASSVVGETDNEQYF
TRBJ1-2	.	.	TRBV19	TGTGCCACCACAGTGGGGAATGGCTACACCTTC	CATTVGNGYTF
TRBJ2-2	.	many	TRBV7-9	TGTGCCAGCAGTGTAGTGCCAACCGGGGAGCTGTTTTTT	CASSVVPTGELFF
TRBJ2-3	TRBD1	.	TRBV28	TGTGCCAGCAGGACAGGGGTAGGCACAGATACGCAGTATTTT	CASRTGVGTDTQYF
TRBJ2-7	.	many	TRBV2	TGTGCCAGCACCCGTTCCCAGAATGCTCCGCGGCAGTACTTC	CASTRSQNAPRQYF
TRBJ2-1	TRBD2	few	TRBV7-9	TGTGCCAGCAGCTTATGGACTAGCGGGAGCAGCTCCTACAATGAGCAGTTCTTC	CASSLWTSGSSSYNEQFF
TRBJ2-1	TRBD2	few	TRBV15	TGTGCCACCAGCAGAGATGATTCGGGAGGGAATGAGCAGTTCTTC	CATSRDDSGGNEQFF
TRBJ2-7	.	few	TRBV19	TGTGCCAGTAGCCCCTTCAGCGGTTACGAGCAGTACTTC	CASSPFSGYEQYF
TRBJ2-7	.	.	TRBV2	TGTGCCAGCGGTGAAGTCGATGGGGGCTACGAGCAGTACTTC	CASGEVDGGYEQYF
TRBJ2-1	.	many	TRBV20-1	TGCAGTGCTAGAAGAGGGAGTGGCAATGAGCAGTTCTTC	CSARRGSGNEQFF
TRBJ2-1	TRBD1	.	TRBV15	TGTGCCACCAGCAGAGCGTCAGGGGGCGATGAGCAGTTCTTC	CATSRASGGDEQFF
TRBJ1-2	.	many	TRBV20-1	TGCAGTGCTAGGGGGGGGGGCTTTGGCTACACCTTC	CSARGGGFGYTF